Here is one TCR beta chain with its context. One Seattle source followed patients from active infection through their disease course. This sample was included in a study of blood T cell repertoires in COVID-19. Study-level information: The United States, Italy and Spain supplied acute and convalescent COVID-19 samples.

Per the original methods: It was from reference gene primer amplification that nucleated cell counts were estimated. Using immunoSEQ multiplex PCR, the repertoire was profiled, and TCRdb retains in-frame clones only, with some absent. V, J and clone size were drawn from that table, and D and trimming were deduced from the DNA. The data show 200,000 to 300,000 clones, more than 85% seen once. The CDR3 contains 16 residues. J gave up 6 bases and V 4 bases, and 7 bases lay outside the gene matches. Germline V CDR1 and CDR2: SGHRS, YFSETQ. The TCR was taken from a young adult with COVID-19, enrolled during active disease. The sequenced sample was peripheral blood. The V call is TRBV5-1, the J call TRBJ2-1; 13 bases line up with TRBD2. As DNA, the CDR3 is TGCGCCAGCAGCCCAACGGGACTAGCGGGGCGCAATGAGCAGTTCTTC. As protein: CASSPTGLAGRNEQFF. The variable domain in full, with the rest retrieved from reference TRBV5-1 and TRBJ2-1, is KAGVTQTPRYLIKTRGQQVTLSCSPISGHRSVSWYQQTPGQGLQFLFEYFSETQRNKGNFPGRFSGRQFSNSRSEMNVSTLELGDSALYLCASSPTGLAGRNEQFFGPGTRLTVL.